The 24 T cell receptor beta chains listed next were all sequenced from one sample in a study of cytomegalovirus exposure and HLA in healthy donors. This PCR relied on a set of 60 Vbeta primers and 13 Jbeta primers. Generated by immunoSEQ multiplex PCR, the TCRdb table keeps only in-frame clones and is missing some. The sample data list 55,000 to 75,000 clones. Sequencing used PBMCs. Receptors were obtained from a woman aged 25 to 45 in good health and CMV-seronegative.

This chain joins TRBV6-5 and TRBJ1-3; weak D call: TRBD1 (6 bases). Germline V gives CDR1 MNHEY, CDR2 SVGAGI. CDR3 length equals 15 residues. V lost 6 bases to trimming and J lost 4 bases, with 16 bases between them. This CDR3 reads CASRPLQGSGNTIYF. The CDR3 nucleotides read TGTGCCAGCAGACCACTACAGGGATCGGGAAACACCATATATTTT.

This chain joins TRBV11-2 and TRBJ1-2; 7 bases agree with TRBD1. The germline CDR1 and CDR2 sequences are SGHAT and FQNNGV. The CDR3 extends over 15 amino acids. The junction had 10 bases not matched to a gene; V was cut back by 5 bases and J by 4 bases. CDR3 DNA sequence: TGTGCCAGCAGCCCCTTGGACTGGGACAGCTATGGCTACACCTTC. As protein: CASSPLDWDSYGYTF.

The V call is TRBV6-6, the J call TRBJ2-5; the D gene is possibly TRBD1 (6 bases). CDR3 length: 15 residues. From germline, CDR1 is MNHNY and CDR2 SVGAGI (reference sequence). V lost 7 bases to trimming and J lost 2 bases, with 17 bases between them. This CDR3 is CASMDGTLLQETQYF. DNA for the CDR3: TGTGCCAGCATGGACGGGACACTCCTACAAGAGACCCAGTACTTC.

This rearrangement joins TRBV27 to TRBJ1-1; D not certain. This CDR3 has 13 amino acids. The germline V gene encodes CDR1 MNHEY and CDR2 SMNVEV (reference sequence). Trimming left V 3 bases short and J 1 base short, with 6 bases between. CDR3 nucleotide sequence: TGTGCCAGCAGTTTGCTGAGGAACACTGAAGCTTTCTTT. It encodes CASSLLRNTEAFF.

The rearrangement uses TRBV9 and TRBJ1-2; 7 bases match TRBD1. The CDR3 runs to 15 residues. In germline, CDR1 is SGDLS, CDR2 YYNGEE. With V trimmed by 4 bases and J by 4 bases, 10 bases remained unmatched. CDR3 in DNA: TGTGCCAGCAGCCCAGGGGGAGAGGGGTCCTATGGCTACACCTTC. Its protein product is CASSPGGEGSYGYTF.

The V and J genes are TRBV6-1 and TRBJ2-1, with a possible D match to TRBD1 (6 bases). The germline V gene has CDR1 MNHNS and CDR2 SASEGT. V was shortened by 5 bases and J by 7 bases, with 18 bases between the two germline ends. The CDR3 is 15 amino acids. The DNA for the CDR3 is TGTGCCAGCAGTCCTCTGTCGGGTCAGGGGAATGAGCAGTTCTTC. Protein: CASSPLSGQGNEQFF.

The rearrangement joins TRBV4-1 to TRBJ1-4, with D tentatively TRBD1 (6 bases). The CDR3 extends over 17 amino acids. V lost 3 bases and J lost 5, with 19 bases in between. Germline loops: CDR1 MGHRA, CDR2 YSYEKL. The CDR3 sequence is CASSQSNRGQGNEKLFF. DNA for the CDR3: TGCGCCAGCAGCCAGTCCAACCGAGGCCAGGGGAATGAAAAACTGTTTTTT.

This chain uses TRBV30 with TRBJ1-2; 12 bases match TRBD1. CDR1 GTSNPN and CDR2 SVGIG come from the germline V gene (reference sequence). The length of the CDR3 is 13 residues. Unmatched junction bases numbered 3, after V lost 4 bases and J lost 6 bases. CDR3 sequence (DNA): TGTGCCTGGAAGGGGACAGGGGGCAATGGCTACACCTTC. Translated, it gives CAWKGTGGNGYTF.

The chain combines TRBV30 with TRBJ1-1; TRBD1 aligns across 9 bases. With 1 base clipped from V and 5 bases from J, the junction kept 20 bases outside the gene matches. The germline V gene has CDR1 GTSNPN and CDR2 SVGIG (reference sequence). CDR3 length equals 19 residues. As DNA, the CDR3 is TGTGCCTGGAGTGATGACTTTGTATGGGACAGGGAGTGGATAACTGAAGCTTTCTTT. Its translation is CAWSDDFVWDREWITEAFF.

V usage is TRBV7-2 and J usage is TRBJ1-3; TRBD1 aligns across 8 bases. The V segment lost 7 bases and the J segment 2 bases; nucleotides outside the gene matches: 4. The CDR3 has 14 residues. In germline, CDR1 is SGHTA, CDR2 FQGNSA. The CDR3 here is CASTADRAGNTIYF. The DNA of the CDR3 is TGTGCCAGCACCGCGGACAGGGCTGGAAACACCATATATTTT.

V is TRBV28 and J is TRBJ2-6; 8 bases line up with TRBD2. Trimming removed 6 bases from V and 4 bases from J; junction bases left unmatched: 8. Germline values: CDR1 MDHEN, CDR2 SYDVKM. CDR3 length equals 16 residues. The CDR3 DNA sequence: TGTGCCAGCAGCCCGGGGGGGGCGAGGGGGGCCAACGTCCTGACTTTC. It yields the protein CASSPGGARGANVLTF.

V is TRBV7-3 and J is TRBJ2-7, with D possibly matching TRBD1 (5 bases). V dropped 2 bases and J dropped 3 bases, with 14 bases sitting between them. This CDR3 is 15 amino acids long. The germline V gene has CDR1 SGHTA and CDR2 FQGTGA. DNA of the CDR3: TGTGCCAGCAGCTTAGGGCCAGGGAAGAGCTACGAGCAGTACTTC. It codes for CASSLGPGKSYEQYF.

The gene calls are TRBV5-4 and TRBJ2-1; TRBD1 matches at 7 bases. The ends lost 2 bases at V and 2 bases at J; junction bases unmatched: 1. The germline V gene has CDR1 SGHNT and CDR2 YYREEE (reference sequence). This CDR3 has 14 amino acids. The CDR3 coding sequence is TGTGCCAGCAGCTTCCAGGGGGCCTACAATGAGCAGTTCTTC. It is translated as CASSFQGAYNEQFF.

V is TRBV5-6 and J is TRBJ2-3; 8 bases line up with TRBD2. The CDR3 consists of 16 residues. Germline-derived CDR1 and CDR2 are SGHDT and YYEEEE. With 3 bases clipped from V and 1 base from J, the junction kept 7 bases outside the gene matches. The CDR3 DNA follows: TGTGCCAGCAGCTCCGGAAGGGGACTAGGCACAGATACGCAGTATTTT. Translating gives CASSSGRGLGTDTQYF.

The CDR3 reads CASSVPGANVLTF. In nucleotides, the CDR3 is TGTGCCAGCAGCGTACCGGGGGCCAACGTCCTGACTTTC. This chain links TRBV9 with TRBJ2-6; D gene ambiguous. The length of the CDR3 is 13 residues. Germline CDR1 reads SGDLS; CDR2 reads YYNGEE. Deletions cut 1 base from V and 4 bases from J, with 3 bases between.

The V call is TRBV29-1, the J call TRBJ2-7; 8 bases fit TRBD1. With 5 bases clipped from V and 6 bases from J, the junction kept 9 bases outside the gene matches. The CDR3 spans 13 residues. Germline V gives CDR1 SQVTM, CDR2 ANQGSEA. CDR3 residues: CSVLKVGTGEQYF. The DNA for the CDR3 is TGCAGCGTTTTGAAAGTAGGGACAGGCGAGCAGTACTTC.

The chain is built from TRBV27 and TRBJ1-5, with TRBD1 matching over 11 bases. The CDR3 has 15 residues. With V trimmed by 4 bases and J by 7 bases, 6 bases remained unmatched. Germline values: CDR1 MNHEY, CDR2 SMNVEV (reference sequence). The CDR3 DNA sequence: TGTGCCAGCAGTTCCCGGACAGGGGGCGGACAGCCCCAGCATTTT. This gives the protein CASSSRTGGGQPQHF.

This chain joins TRBV9 and TRBJ2-5, with TRBD2 matching over 8 bases. Trimming removed 0 bases from V and 2 bases from J; junction bases left unmatched: 3. Germline assignment: CDR1 SGDLS and CDR2 YYNGEE. The CDR3 is 15 residues long. The CDR3 loop is CASSVGLATQETQYF. The DNA of the CDR3 is TGTGCCAGCAGCGTAGGACTAGCGACTCAAGAGACCCAGTACTTC. Drawing the rest from reference TRBV9 and TRBJ2-5, the complete variable domain is DSGVTQTPKHLITATGQRVTLRCSPRSGDLSVYWYQQSLDQGLQFLIQYYNGEERAKGNILERFSAQQFPDLHSELNLSSLELGDSALYFCASSVGLATQETQYFGPGTRLLVL.

The chain uses TRBV6-5 and TRBJ2-7; possible D gene TRBD1, 6 bases. CDR1 and CDR2 from the germline V gene are MNHEY and SVGAGI. Trimming removed 0 bases at V and 2 bases at J, with 11 bases between. This CDR3 is built from 15 residues. DNA of the CDR3: TGTGCCAGCAGTTACTCTGGGGGCCTTACCTACGAGCAGTACTTC. It translates to CASSYSGGLTYEQYF.

The CDR3 DNA reads as TGTGCTATTGCAGGGCCCTACGAGCAGTACTTC. Its translation is CAIAGPYEQYF. The rearrangement links TRBV28 to TRBJ2-7; a weak D match, TRBD1 (5 bases). The CDR3 is 11 amino acids. The germline V gene encodes CDR1 MDHEN and CDR2 SYDVKM. The full variable domain, completed using reference TRBV28 and TRBJ2-7, is DVKVTQSSRYLVKRTGEKVFLECVQDMDHENMFWYRQDPGLGLRLIYFSYDVKMKEKGDIPEGYSVSREKKERFSLILESASTNQTSMYLCAIAGPYEQYFGPGTRLTVT.

This chain links TRBV7-9 with TRBJ2-3; a weak D match, TRBD1 (5 bases). The CDR3 spans 17 residues. The V gene's germline CDR1 is SEHNR and CDR2 FQNEAQ (reference sequence). Trimming took 4 bases from V and 2 from J, leaving 19 bases between them. The CDR3 loop is CASSSHLRAGVTDTQYF. In DNA, the CDR3 is TGTGCCAGCAGCTCCCACCTCAGGGCTGGTGTCACAGATACGCAGTATTTT.

On this clone: Germline is not matched at one junction end, which may reflect a read error. The V gene is TRBV4-1, the J gene TRBJ2-5; D is undetermined. Germline-derived CDR1 and CDR2 are MGHRA and YSYEKL. CDR3 size: 12 residues. For the CDR3, the DNA is TGCGCCAGCAGCCAAGATGAAGAGAACCAGTACTTC. It codes for CASSQDEENQYF.

The rearrangement links TRBV6-5 to TRBJ1-5; the match to TRBD1 covers 8 bases. Germline V CDR1 and CDR2: MNHEY, SVGAGI. This CDR3 is built from 15 residues. After removal of 6 bases from V and 2 bases from J, the junction contained 6 bases not matched to a gene. The CDR3 coding sequence is TGTGCCAGCAGCGCGGGACAGGTGGGCAATCAGCCCCAGCATTTT. Protein: CASSAGQVGNQPQHF.

The chain links TRBV30 to TRBJ1-2; D remains unclear. The V gene's germline CDR1 is GTSNPN and CDR2 SVGIG (reference sequence). The CDR3 has 11 residues. The V end lost 7 bases, the J end lost 7 bases, and 13 bases lay between the germline ends. CDR3 bases: TGTGCCTACCCAGAGGGTTGTGGCTACACCTTC. Residues: CAYPEGCGYTF.